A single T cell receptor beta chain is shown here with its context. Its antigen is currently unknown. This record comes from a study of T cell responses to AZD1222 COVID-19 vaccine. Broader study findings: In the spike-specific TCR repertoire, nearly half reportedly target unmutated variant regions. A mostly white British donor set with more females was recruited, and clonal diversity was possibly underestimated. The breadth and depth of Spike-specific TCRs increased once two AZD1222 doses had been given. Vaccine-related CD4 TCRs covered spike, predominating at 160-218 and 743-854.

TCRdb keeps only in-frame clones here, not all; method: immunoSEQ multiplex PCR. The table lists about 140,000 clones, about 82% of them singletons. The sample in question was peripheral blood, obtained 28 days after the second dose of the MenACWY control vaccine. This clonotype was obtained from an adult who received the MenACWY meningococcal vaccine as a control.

The CDR3 sequence: CASSRRGLGTDTQYF. Written as DNA, the CDR3 is TGTGCCAGCAGCCGCAGGGGACTTGGCACAGATACGCAGTATTTT. The chain employs TRBV7-9 and TRBJ2-3, with D perhaps being TRBD1 or TRBD2 (6 bases each). CDR1 is SEHNR, CDR2 FQNEAQ, per germline (reference sequence). The CDR3 is 15 residues long. V was cut by 5 bases and J by 1 base, with 13 bases left in between.